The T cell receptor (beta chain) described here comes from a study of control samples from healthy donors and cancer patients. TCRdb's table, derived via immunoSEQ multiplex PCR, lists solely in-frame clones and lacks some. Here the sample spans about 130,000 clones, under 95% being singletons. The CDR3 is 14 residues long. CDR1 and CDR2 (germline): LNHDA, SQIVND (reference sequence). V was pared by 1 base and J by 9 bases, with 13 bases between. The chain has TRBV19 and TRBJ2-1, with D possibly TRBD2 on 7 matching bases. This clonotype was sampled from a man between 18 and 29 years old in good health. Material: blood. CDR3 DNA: TGTGCCAGTAGTATAGGAGGGGGGGCAGTTGAGCAGTTCTTC. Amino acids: CASSIGGGAVEQFF.